This TCR beta chain was sequenced for a study of blood T cell repertoires in COVID-19. Between the trimmed V and J ends, which lost 2 bases and 1 base, there was a span of 9 bases. There are 15 residues in the CDR3. From germline, CDR1 is SGDLS and CDR2 YYNGEE. The table came from immunoSEQ multiplex PCR; TCRdb's copy has only in-frame clones and leaves some out. Of about 170,000 clones listed, approximately 82% were seen once; the top ten hold less than 4.5%. This receptor was identified in a woman in her fifties or sixties in a cohort exposed to, infected with or recovered from COVID-19 (not recorded which). The V call is TRBV9, the J call TRBJ1-4; tentative D call: TRBD1 (5 bases). The specimen sequenced was PBMCs or T cells enriched from blood (not recorded which). The CDR3, as DNA: TGTGCCAGCAGCGTTCAGGGTGTAACTAATGAAAAACTGTTTTTT. Its protein product is CASSVQGVTNEKLFF. Supplemented by reference TRBV9 and TRBJ1-4, the full variable domain reads DSGVTQTPKHLITATGQRVTLRCSPRSGDLSVYWYQQSLDQGLQFLIQYYNGEERAKGNILERFSAQQFPDLHSELNLSSLELGDSALYFCASSVQGVTNEKLFFGSGTQLSVL.